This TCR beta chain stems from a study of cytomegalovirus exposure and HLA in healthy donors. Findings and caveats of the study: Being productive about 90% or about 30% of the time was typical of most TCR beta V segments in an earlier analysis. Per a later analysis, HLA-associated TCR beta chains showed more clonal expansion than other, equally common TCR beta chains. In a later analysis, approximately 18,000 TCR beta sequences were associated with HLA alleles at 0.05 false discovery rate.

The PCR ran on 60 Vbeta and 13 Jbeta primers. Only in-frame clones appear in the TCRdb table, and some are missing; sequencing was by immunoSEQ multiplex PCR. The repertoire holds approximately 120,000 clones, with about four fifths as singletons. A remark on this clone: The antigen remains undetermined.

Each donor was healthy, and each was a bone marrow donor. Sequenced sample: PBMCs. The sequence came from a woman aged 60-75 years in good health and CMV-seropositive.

The CDR3 coding sequence is TGTGCCAGCAGCCAACAGAATCAGCCCCAGCATTTT. Translated, it gives CASSQQNQPQHF. The rearrangement links TRBV14 to TRBJ1-5; no reliable D call. V lost 2 bases and J lost 4, with 3 bases in between. Germline-derived CDR1 and CDR2 are SGHDN and FVKESK. The CDR3 has 12 amino acids.